This T cell receptor beta chain was sequenced during a study of regulatory T cells in long-lasting Graves disease. Assembly of TCR beta libraries relied on iRepertoire HTBI primers together with Arm-PCR of CDR3 regions. TCRdb re-called the multiplex PCR reads through MiXCR, storing one row per CDR3 protein. The sample shows about 440,000 distinct CDR3 sequences, about 15% of them seen only once. Documented time point: newly diagnosed GD, antithyroid drugs for less than 3 months. PBMC-extracted RNA yielded the TCR library. The table lists this clonotype with many counts. Per the germline V gene, CDR1 is SGHVS and CDR2 is FNYEAQ. The V gene lost 5 bases and the J gene lost 0 bases, with 13 bases spanning the gap. CDR3 length: 15 amino acids. These data are also associated with another study on T cells in Graves' hyperthyroidism and ophthalmopathy. That work adds: HTBI primers were used for first-round RT-PCR of the TCR CDR3.

V usage is TRBV7-6 and J usage is TRBJ1-1, with D unclear. Sequencing used peripheral blood mononuclear cells (PBMCs), obtained at new diagnosis, from a patient treated with antithyroid drugs. This sequence was found in a woman between 25 and 40 years old with Graves disease. CDR3 amino acids: CASSPSTRLNTEAFF. In DNA form, the CDR3 reads TGTGCCAGCAGCCCTTCGACACGTCTGAACACTGAAGCTTTCTTT.